The entry below gives a single T cell receptor (beta chain) sequence along with its context. At one boundary the junction diverges from the germline segment, which might be a read error. 5'RACE template switching produced TCR cDNA carrying a universal primer site and UMIs. TCRdb reprocessed the 5' RACE reads via MiXCR and lists one record per CDR3 protein. This table has some 130,000 distinct CDR3 sequences, around 6.3% appearing once. There are 12 residues in the CDR3. Germline V lookup: CDR1 SGHRS, CDR2 YFSETQ. The data are from a study of T cells after yellow fever vaccination. J is TRBJ2-7 and V is TRBV5-1; no reliable D call. The sequenced sample was CD4+ T cells sorted from PBMCs, obtained 10 days after the yellow fever booster vaccination. This receptor was obtained from a man aged 30 to 39 who received the YFV17D yellow fever vaccine. The CDR3 coding sequence is TGCGCCAGCAACTTGGAACGCTACGAGCAGTACTTC. The encoded protein is CASNLERYEQYF. The variable domain in full, completed from reference TRBV5-1 and TRBJ2-7, reads KAGVTQTPRYLIKTRGQQVTLSCSPISGHRSVSWYQQTPGQGLQFLFEYFSETQRNKGNFPGRFSGRQFSNSRSEMNVSTLELGDSALYLCASNLERYEQYFGPGTRLTVT.